This TCR beta chain was captured by sequencing in a study of beta chain features in type 1 diabetes. On the study more broadly: Healthy donors resembled patients in age, gender and cell yields. Study-level points and caveats: Researchers report that Type 1 diabetes patients had moderately but significantly shorter TCRB CDR3s across all four CD4+ subsets. Whatever favoring of shorter templates PCR might show would apply equally to patients and controls.

All of the isolated RNA was reverse transcribed, so expressed TCRB transcripts were sequenced. The repertoire was sequenced with immunoSEQ multiplex PCR; TCRdb's copy has only in-frame clones and lacks some. This table has 300,000 to 350,000 clones, less than 15% appearing once. Trimming stripped 6 bases from V and 4 bases from J, with 15 bases between. CDR3 length: 15 residues. Per the germline V gene, CDR1 is KGHSH and CDR2 is LQKENI. As concerns this clone: The antigen remains undetermined.

This sequence originates from a young woman with type 1 diabetes. This rearrangement joins TRBV18 to TRBJ2-2; unclear D gene. The sequenced material came from naive CD4+ T cells from blood. CDR3 in DNA: TGTGCCAGCTCCCCGTTTAGCATCAGCACCGGGGAGCTGTTTTTT. As protein: CASSPFSISTGELFF. The full variable domain, its missing parts supplied by reference TRBV18 and TRBJ2-2, is NAGVMQNPRHLVRRRGQEARLRCSPMKGHSHVYWYRQLPEEGLKFMVYLQKENIIDESGMPKERFSAEFPKEGPSILRIQQVVRGDSAAYFCASSPFSISTGELFFGEGSRLTVL.